This T cell receptor (beta chain) was identified during a study of T cell changes during pregnancy in multiple sclerosis. Profiled with immunoSEQ multiplex PCR; TCRdb holds only in-frame clones, not every one. Here the sample spans tens of thousands of clones, about nine tenths being singletons. CDR1 is SGHVS, CDR2 FQNEAQ, per germline. The junction had 7 bases not matched to a gene; V was cut back by 5 bases and J by 6 bases. CDR3 length: 16 residues. This TCR came from a female donor in good health, enrolled as a control in a pregnancy study. V gene TRBV7-8 combines with J gene TRBJ2-5, with TRBD2 matching over 15 bases. The sequencing here drew on peripheral blood, taken in the first trimester of pregnancy. The CDR3: CASSPRGLAGGKTQYF. The CDR3 DNA reads TGTGCCAGCAGCCCGCGAGGACTAGCGGGAGGGAAGACCCAGTACTTC.